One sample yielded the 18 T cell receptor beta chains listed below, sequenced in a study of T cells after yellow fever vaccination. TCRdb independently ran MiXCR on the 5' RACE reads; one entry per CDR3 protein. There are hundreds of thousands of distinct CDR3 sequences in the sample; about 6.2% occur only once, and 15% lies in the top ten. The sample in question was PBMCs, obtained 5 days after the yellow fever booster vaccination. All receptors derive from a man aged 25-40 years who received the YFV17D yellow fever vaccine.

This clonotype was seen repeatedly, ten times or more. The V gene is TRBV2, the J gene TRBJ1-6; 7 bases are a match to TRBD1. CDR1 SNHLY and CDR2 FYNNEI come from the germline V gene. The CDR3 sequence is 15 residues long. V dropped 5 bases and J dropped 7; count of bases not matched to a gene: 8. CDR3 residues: CASSQQGFENSPLHF. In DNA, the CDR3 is TGTGCCAGCAGTCAACAGGGGTTTGAGAATTCACCCCTCCACTTT.

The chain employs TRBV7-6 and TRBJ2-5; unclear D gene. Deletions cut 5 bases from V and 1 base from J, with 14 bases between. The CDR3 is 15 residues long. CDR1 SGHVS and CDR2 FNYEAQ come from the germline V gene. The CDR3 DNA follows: TGTGCCAGCAGCATAACCCCGGTGCGCCAAGAGACCCAGTACTTC. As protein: CASSITPVRQETQYF.

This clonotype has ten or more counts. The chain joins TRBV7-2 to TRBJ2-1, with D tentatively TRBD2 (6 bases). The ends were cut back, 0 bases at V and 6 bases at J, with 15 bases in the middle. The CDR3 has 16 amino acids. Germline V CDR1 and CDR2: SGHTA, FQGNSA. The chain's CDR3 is CASSLAGSGYFNEQFF. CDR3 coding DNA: TGTGCCAGCAGCTTAGCCGGGAGTGGGTATTTCAATGAGCAGTTCTTC.

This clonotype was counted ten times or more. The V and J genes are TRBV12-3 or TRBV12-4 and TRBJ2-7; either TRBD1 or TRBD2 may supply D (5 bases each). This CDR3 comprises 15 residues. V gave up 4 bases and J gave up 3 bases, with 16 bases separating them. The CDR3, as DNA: TGTGCCAGCAGTTCGGGGCGGCTGGGGTTCTACGAGCAGTACTTC. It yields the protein CASSSGRLGFYEQYF.

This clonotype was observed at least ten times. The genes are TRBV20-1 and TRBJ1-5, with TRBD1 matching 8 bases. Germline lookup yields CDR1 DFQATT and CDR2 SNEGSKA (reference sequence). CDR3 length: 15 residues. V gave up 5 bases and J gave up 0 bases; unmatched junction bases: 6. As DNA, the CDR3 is TGCAGTGCTCGTGGACAGGGCTATAGCAATCAGCCCCAGCATTTT. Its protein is CSARGQGYSNQPQHF.

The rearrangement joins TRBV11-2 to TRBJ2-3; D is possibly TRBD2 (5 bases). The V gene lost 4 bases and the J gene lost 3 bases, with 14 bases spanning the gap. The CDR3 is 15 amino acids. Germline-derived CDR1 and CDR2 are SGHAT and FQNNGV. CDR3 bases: TGTGCCAGCAGCTCGAGGTTTAGCGATACAGATACGCAGTATTTT. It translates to CASSSRFSDTDTQYF. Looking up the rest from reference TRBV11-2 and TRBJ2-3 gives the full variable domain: EAGVAQSPRYKIIEKRQSVAFWCNPISGHATLYWYQQILGQGPKLLIQFQNNGVVDDSQLPKDRFSAERLKGVDSTLKIQPAKLEDSAVYLCASSSRFSDTDTQYFGPGTRLTVL.

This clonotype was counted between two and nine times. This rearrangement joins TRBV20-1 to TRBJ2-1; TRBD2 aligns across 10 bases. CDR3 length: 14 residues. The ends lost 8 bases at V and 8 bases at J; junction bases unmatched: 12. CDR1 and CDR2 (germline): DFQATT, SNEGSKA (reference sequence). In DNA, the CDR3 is TGCAGTTCCCACCCGGGACTAGCGTTCGATGAGCAGTTCTTC. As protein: CSSHPGLAFDEQFF.

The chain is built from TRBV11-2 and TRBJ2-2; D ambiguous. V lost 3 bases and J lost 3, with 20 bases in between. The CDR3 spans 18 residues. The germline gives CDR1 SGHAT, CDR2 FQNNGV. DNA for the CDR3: TGTGCCAGCAGCTTCAAACTCCGCGTAATCCGGGACACCGGGGAGCTGTTTTTT. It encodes CASSFKLRVIRDTGELFF.

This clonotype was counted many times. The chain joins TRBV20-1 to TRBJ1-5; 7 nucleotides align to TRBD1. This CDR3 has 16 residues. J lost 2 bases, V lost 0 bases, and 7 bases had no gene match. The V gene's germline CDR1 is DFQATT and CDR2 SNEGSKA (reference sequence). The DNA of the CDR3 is TGCAGTGCTAGAGATGGCCCAGGGGGACGCAATCAGCCCCAGCATTTT. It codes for CSARDGPGGRNQPQHF.

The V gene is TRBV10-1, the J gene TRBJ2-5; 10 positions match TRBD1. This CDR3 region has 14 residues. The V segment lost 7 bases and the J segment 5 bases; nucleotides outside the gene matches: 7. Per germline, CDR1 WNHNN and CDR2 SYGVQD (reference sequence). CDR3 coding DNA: TGCGCCAGCATCCGGGACAGGGGAAGGGAGACCCAGTACTTC. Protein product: CASIRDRGRETQYF.

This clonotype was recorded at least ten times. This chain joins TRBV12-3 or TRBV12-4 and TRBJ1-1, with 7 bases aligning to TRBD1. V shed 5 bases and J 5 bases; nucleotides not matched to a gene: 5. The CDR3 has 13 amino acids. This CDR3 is CASSLTQGTEAFF. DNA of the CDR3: TGTGCCAGCAGTCTCACACAGGGGACTGAAGCTTTCTTT.

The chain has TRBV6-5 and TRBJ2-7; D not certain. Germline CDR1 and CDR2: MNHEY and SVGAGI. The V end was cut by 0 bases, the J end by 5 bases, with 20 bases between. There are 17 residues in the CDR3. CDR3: CASSYSKKVQMGHEQYF. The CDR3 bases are TGTGCCAGCAGTTACTCTAAGAAGGTTCAGATGGGCCACGAGCAGTACTTC.

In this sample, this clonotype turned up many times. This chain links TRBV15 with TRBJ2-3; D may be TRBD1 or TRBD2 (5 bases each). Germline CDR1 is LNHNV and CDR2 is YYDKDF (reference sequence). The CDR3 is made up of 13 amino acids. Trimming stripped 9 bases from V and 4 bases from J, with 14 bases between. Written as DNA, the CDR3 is TGTGCCACGGGGACGAACAATCCAGATACGCAGTATTTT. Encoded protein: CATGTNNPDTQYF.

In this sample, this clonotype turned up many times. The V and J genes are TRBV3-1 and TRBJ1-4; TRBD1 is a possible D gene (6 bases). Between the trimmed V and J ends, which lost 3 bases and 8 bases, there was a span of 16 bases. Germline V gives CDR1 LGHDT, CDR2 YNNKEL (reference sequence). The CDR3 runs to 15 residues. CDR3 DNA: TGTGCCAGCAGCCACAGGGGTGTGCTTCGGGAAAAACTGTTTTTT. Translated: CASSHRGVLREKLFF.

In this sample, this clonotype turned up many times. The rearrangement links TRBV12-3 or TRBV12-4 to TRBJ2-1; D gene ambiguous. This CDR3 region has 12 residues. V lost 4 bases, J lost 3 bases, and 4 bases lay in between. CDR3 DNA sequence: TGTGCCAGCAGTTGGGACTACAATGAGCAGTTCTTC. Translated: CASSWDYNEQFF.

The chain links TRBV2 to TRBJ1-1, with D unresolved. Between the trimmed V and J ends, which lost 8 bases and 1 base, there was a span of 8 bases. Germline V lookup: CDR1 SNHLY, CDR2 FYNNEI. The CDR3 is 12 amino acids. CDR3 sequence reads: CASSVRNTEAFF. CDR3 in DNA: TGTGCCAGCTCAGTTCGGAACACTGAAGCTTTCTTT.

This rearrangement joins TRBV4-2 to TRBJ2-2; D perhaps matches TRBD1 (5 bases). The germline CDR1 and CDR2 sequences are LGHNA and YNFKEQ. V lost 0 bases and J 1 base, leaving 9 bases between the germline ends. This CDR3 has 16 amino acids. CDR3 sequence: CASSQDQGLNTGELFF. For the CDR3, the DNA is TGTGCCAGCAGCCAAGATCAGGGCTTGAACACCGGGGAGCTGTTTTTT.

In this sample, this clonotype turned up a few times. CDR3 coding DNA: TGCAGTGCCGGGACAGGGGCTAACTATGGCTACACCTTC. This gives the protein CSAGTGANYGYTF. V gene TRBV20-1 combines with J gene TRBJ1-2, with 10 nucleotides matching TRBD1. V was clipped by 6 bases and J by 0 bases; unmatched bases: 1. The CDR3 runs 13 residues. Germline V CDR1 and CDR2: DFQATT, SNEGSKA (reference sequence).